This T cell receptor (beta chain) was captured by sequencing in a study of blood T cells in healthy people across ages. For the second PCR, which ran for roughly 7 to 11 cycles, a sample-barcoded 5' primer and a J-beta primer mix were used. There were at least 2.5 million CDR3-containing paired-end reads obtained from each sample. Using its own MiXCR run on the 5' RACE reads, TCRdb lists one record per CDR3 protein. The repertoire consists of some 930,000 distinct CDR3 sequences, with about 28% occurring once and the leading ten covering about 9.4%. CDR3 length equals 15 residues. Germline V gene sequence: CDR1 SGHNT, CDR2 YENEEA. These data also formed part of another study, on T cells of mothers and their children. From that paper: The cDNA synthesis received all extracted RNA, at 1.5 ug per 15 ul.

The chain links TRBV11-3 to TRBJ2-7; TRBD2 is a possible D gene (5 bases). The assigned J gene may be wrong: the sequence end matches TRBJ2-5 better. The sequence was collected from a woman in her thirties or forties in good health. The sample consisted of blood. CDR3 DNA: TGTGCCAGCAGCCAACATCCGGGAATCCCAGAGACCCAGTACTTC. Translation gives CASSQHPGIPETQYF.